The 15 T cell receptor beta chains reported below all come from one sample, sequenced in a study of blood T cell repertoires in COVID-19. The table came from immunoSEQ multiplex PCR; TCRdb's copy has only in-frame clones and leaves some out. The sample lists about 430,000 clones, approximately 87% occurring once. Source material: PBMCs or T cells enriched from blood (not recorded which). These receptors all come from a woman aged 25 to 39 with acute COVID-19.

This sequence joins TRBV6-1 and TRBJ2-5, with 12 bases lining up with TRBD2. J lost 5 bases, V lost 0 bases, and 13 bases had no gene match. This CDR3 contains 19 residues. Germline V CDR1 and CDR2: MNHNS, SASEGT. The CDR3 sequence: CASSEATTSGGSLFETQYF. The CDR3 DNA reads as TGTGCCAGCAGTGAAGCCACGACTAGCGGGGGCTCACTCTTTGAGACCCAGTACTTC.

The DNA of the CDR3 is TGTGCCAGCAGTTTAGACAGGATTTCGAATAATTCACCCCTCCACTTT. Protein sequence: CASSLDRISNNSPLHF. The gene calls are TRBV27 and TRBJ1-6, with D possibly TRBD1 on 6 matching bases. CDR3 length: 16 amino acids. Germline V gene lookup returns CDR1 MNHEY and CDR2 SMNVEV (reference sequence). With 2 bases removed from V and 5 bases from J, the gap between germline ends came to 13 bases.

The chain employs TRBV18 and TRBJ1-1, with 7 bases lining up with TRBD1. Germline loops: CDR1 KGHSH, CDR2 LQKENI. The CDR3 sequence is 14 residues long. V lost 4 bases, J lost 1 base, and 3 bases stayed unmatched. The CDR3 region is CASSLGQANTEAFF. DNA for the CDR3: TGTGCCAGCTCACTCGGACAGGCGAACACTGAAGCTTTCTTT.

The chain couples TRBV4-1 to TRBJ2-5; 12 positions match TRBD2. Trimming at V came to 2 bases and at J to 4 bases, leaving 11 bases not matched to a gene. This CDR3 spans 18 amino acids. Germline V lookup: CDR1 MGHRA, CDR2 YSYEKL. DNA of the CDR3: TGCGCCAGCAGCCAACGGCTAGCGGGGGGGCTAAGTTTAGAGACCCAGTACTTC. Translation: CASSQRLAGGLSLETQYF.

The genes are TRBV7-2 and TRBJ2-7; the D gene is possibly TRBD1 (6 bases). The CDR3 length is 14 residues. Trimming removed 5 bases from V and 9 bases from J, with 20 bases in between. Germline V CDR1 and CDR2: SGHTA, FQGNSA. CDR3 in amino acids: CASSLDRSSTGQYF. The CDR3 DNA follows: TGTGCCAGCAGCCTCGACAGGAGCTCTACGGGGCAGTACTTC.

V usage is TRBV18 and J usage is TRBJ1-1; tentatively, D is TRBD1 (5 bases). This CDR3 is built from 18 residues. Deletions cut 3 bases from V and 1 base from J, with 21 bases between. Germline values: CDR1 KGHSH, CDR2 LQKENI. CDR3 amino acids: CASSPLRGLSSPNTEAFF. In DNA form, the CDR3 reads TGTGCCAGCTCACCGCTTCGGGGGTTATCTTCCCCGAACACTGAAGCTTTCTTT.

J is TRBJ2-1 and V is TRBV7-3; 8 bases are shared with TRBD2. The CDR3 runs to 17 residues. Germline assignment: CDR1 SGHTA and CDR2 FQGTGA. Trimming took 4 bases from V and 0 from J; bases not matched to a gene: 8. CDR3 bases: TGTGCCAGCAGCTCAGTTGGTCGGGGGGGCTCCTACAATGAGCAGTTCTTC. Translated, it gives CASSSVGRGGSYNEQFF. Combining the CDR3 with reference TRBV7-3 and TRBJ2-1 gives the whole variable domain GAGVSQTPSNKVTEKGKYVELRCDPISGHTALYWYRQSLGQGPEFLIYFQGTGAADDSGLPNDRFFAVRPEGSVSTLKIQRTERGDSAVYLCASSSVGRGGSYNEQFFGPGTRLTVL.

The J gene is TRBJ1-5, the V gene TRBV6-5; D is uncertain. There are 12 residues in the CDR3. CDR1 is MNHEY and CDR2 is SVGAGI in the germline V gene. Trimming took off 6 bases at V and 6 bases at J, with 9 bases between the two ends. This chain's CDR3 is CASSHGGQPQHF. In nucleotides, the CDR3 is TGTGCCAGCAGCCACGGAGGTCAGCCCCAGCATTTT.

CDR3 bases: TGTGCCAGCAGCTTAACCAGAAGTTCGAACACCGGGGAGCTGTTTTTT. Encoded protein: CASSLTRSSNTGELFF. This chain joins TRBV7-3 and TRBJ2-2; D is undetermined. The CDR3 has 16 amino acids. The germline V and J ends were trimmed by 0 bases and 0 bases, with 8 bases remaining between them. CDR1 is SGHTA and CDR2 is FQGTGA in the germline V gene.

The rearrangement uses TRBV25-1 and TRBJ1-4; TRBD1 matches at 7 bases. The length of the CDR3 is 15 residues. The trim removed 4 bases at V and 7 bases at J, leaving 9 bases unmatched. Germline values: CDR1 MGHDK, CDR2 SYGVNS. The DNA for the CDR3 is TGTGCCAGCAGTGGCGGACTGAACAGGGGTGAAAAACTGTTTTTT. It specifies CASSGGLNRGEKLFF.

This clone appeared a few times. The chain joins TRBV28 to TRBJ1-1; 8 bases align to TRBD1. CDR3 size: 16 residues. The V segment lost 5 bases and the J segment 4 bases; nucleotides outside the gene matches: 12. CDR1 and CDR2 from the germline V gene are MDHEN and SYDVKM. For the CDR3, the DNA is TGTGCCAGCAGTGTCCATTCACAGGGGGGGAGCACTGAAGCTTTCTTT. The encoded protein is CASSVHSQGGSTEAFF.

This sequence joins TRBV12-3 or TRBV12-4 and TRBJ1-2; maybe TRBD1 (6 bases). The CDR3 length is 13 residues. Trimming removed 6 bases from V and 4 bases from J, with 12 bases in between. The CDR3 region has the DNA TGTGCCAGCAGCTGGGACACTCTCTATGGCTACACCTTC. This translates into CASSWDTLYGYTF.

V is TRBV7-2 and J is TRBJ2-7, with 9 bases identical to TRBD1. Germline V gene lookup returns CDR1 SGHTA and CDR2 FQGNSA. This CDR3 comprises 16 residues. V dropped 5 bases and J dropped 3; count of bases not matched to a gene: 11. The CDR3 sequence is CASSANRQGEVYEQYF. In DNA form, the CDR3 reads TGTGCCAGCAGCGCAAACCGACAGGGGGAGGTCTACGAGCAGTACTTC.

This clone was picked up one time. V usage is TRBV2 and J usage is TRBJ1-6; possible D gene TRBD1, 5 bases. This CDR3 is 15 amino acids long. V was cut by 6 bases and J by 8 bases, with 17 bases left in between. Germline V gives CDR1 SNHLY, CDR2 FYNNEI. CDR3 region: CASSQTVGIYSPLHF. The CDR3 DNA reads TGTGCCAGCAGCCAGACAGTCGGTATTTATTCACCCCTCCACTTT.

The V and J genes are TRBV11-1 and TRBJ1-1; 9 nucleotides agree with TRBD1. The V segment lost 6 bases and the J segment 3 bases; nucleotides outside the gene matches: 5. CDR3 size: 14 residues. Germline CDR1 and CDR2: SGHAT and FQDESV (reference sequence). This CDR3 is CASRDRDRDTEAFF. The DNA of the CDR3 is TGTGCCAGCAGAGACCGGGACAGGGACACTGAAGCTTTCTTT.